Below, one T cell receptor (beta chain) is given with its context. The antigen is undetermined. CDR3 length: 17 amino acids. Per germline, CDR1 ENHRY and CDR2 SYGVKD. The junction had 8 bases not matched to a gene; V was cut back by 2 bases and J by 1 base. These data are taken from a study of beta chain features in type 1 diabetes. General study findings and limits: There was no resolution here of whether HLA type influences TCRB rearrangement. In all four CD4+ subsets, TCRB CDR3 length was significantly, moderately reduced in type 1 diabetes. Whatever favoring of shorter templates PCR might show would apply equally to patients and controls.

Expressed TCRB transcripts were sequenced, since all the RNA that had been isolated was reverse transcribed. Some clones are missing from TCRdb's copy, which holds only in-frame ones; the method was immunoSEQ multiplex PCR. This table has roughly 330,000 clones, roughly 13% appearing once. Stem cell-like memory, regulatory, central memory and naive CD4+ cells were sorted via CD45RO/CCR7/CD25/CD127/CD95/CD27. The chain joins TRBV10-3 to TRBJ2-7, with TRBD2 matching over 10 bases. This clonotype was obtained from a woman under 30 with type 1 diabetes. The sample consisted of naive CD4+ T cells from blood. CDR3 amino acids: CAISEPSGSSKSYEQYF. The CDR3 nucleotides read TGTGCCATCAGTGAGCCTAGCGGGAGTTCCAAATCCTACGAGCAGTACTTC.